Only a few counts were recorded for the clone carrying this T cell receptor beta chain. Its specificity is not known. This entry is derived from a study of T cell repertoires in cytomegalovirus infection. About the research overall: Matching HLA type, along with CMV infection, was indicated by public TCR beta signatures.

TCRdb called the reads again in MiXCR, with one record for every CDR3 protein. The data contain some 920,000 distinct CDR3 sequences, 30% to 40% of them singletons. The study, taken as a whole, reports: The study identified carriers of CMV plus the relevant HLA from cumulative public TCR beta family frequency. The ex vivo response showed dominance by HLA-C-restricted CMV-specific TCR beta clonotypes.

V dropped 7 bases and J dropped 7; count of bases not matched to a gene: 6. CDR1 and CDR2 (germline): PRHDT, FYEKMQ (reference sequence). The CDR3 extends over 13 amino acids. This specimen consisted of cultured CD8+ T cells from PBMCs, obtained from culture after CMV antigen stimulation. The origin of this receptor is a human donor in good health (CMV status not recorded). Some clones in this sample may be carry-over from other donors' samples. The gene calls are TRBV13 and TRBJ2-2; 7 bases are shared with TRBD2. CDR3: CASTSRGVGELFF. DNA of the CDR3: TGTGCCAGCACCTCCCGGGGGGTCGGGGAGCTGTTTTTT. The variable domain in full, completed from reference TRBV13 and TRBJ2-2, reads AAGVIQSPRHLIKEKRETATLKCYPIPRHDTVYWYQQGPGQDPQFLISFYEKMQSDKGSIPDRFSAQQFSDYHSELNMSSLELGDSALYFCASTSRGVGELFFGEGSRLTVL.